This TCR beta chain emerged from a study of T cell responses to AZD1222 COVID-19 vaccine. Study-level results: The sample set comprised mostly white British donors with more females, and clonal diversity was possibly underestimated.

Trimming left V 5 bases short and J 5 bases short, with 8 bases between. Germline V gene lookup returns CDR1 MNHEY and CDR2 SVGEGT. The CDR3 length is 12 residues. As for this clone: The antigen remains unidentified.

The data were produced by immunoSEQ multiplex PCR, yet TCRdb's version contains in-frame clones alone and is incomplete. Of some 84,000 clones in the sample, approximately 90% are singletons; the top ten hold about 9.9%. V is TRBV6-2 or TRBV6-3 and J is TRBJ2-3; D gene uncertain. The material sequenced was peripheral blood, taken 28 days after the second AZD1222 dose. The sequence derives from an adult who received the AZD1222 COVID-19 vaccine. This CDR3 is CASSRSQDTQYF. The CDR3, as DNA: TGTGCCAGCAGTCGATCCCAAGATACGCAGTATTTT.